This T cell receptor (beta chain) was documented in a study of CD8 T cells in ankylosing spondylitis. The CDR3 has 14 residues. Germline V gene data show CDR1 as SGHAT and CDR2 as FQNNGV. V lost 3 bases to trimming and J lost 1 base, with 9 bases between them. About this clonotype: As yet, its antigen is unknown.

Findings and caveats of the study: Significant enrichment of disease-linked clones was reportedly seen in matched ankylosing spondylitis synovial fluid. What appeared characteristic of ankylosing spondylitis blood was a TCR beta motif of under 10 highly homologous variants.

The authors made TCR beta libraries by quantitative 5'-RACE with molecular barcodes. TCRdb fed the 5' RACE reads into MiXCR, producing one record per CDR3 protein. The repertoire holds about 800,000 distinct CDR3 sequences, 12% seen once, with 0.51% in the top ten. The sequencing input was blood, either unsorted or a sorted T cell fraction (not recorded which). The receptor comes from a male donor with ankylosing spondylitis. V usage is TRBV11-2 and J usage is TRBJ1-1; D unresolved. CDR3 residues: CASSFRQKNTEAFF. DNA for the CDR3: TGTGCCAGCAGCTTTAGGCAGAAGAACACTGAAGCTTTCTTT. Full variable domain (outside the CDR3, taken from reference TRBV11-2 and TRBJ1-1): EAGVAQSPRYKIIEKRQSVAFWCNPISGHATLYWYQQILGQGPKLLIQFQNNGVVDDSQLPKDRFSAERLKGVDSTLKIQPAKLEDSAVYLCASSFRQKNTEAFFGQGTRLTVV.